This entry is about one T cell receptor beta chain. The antigen it recognizes is unknown. There are no base qualities to consult, and no much larger clone falls within one base. The immunoSEQ hsTCRB kit was used to amplify TCR beta CDR3 regions from genomic DNA. An Illumina HiSeq system was used to carry out high-throughput TRB CDR3 sequencing. Per the authors' processing: The immunoSEQ software was used to analyze the sequencing reads, and any nonproductive sequences containing premature stops or frame-shifts were left out. Clonality of the repertoire was calculated as one minus Shannon entropy normalized by log2 of the number of unique productive sequences. The table was pulled from immuneACCESS by TCRdb, which kept in-frame rearrangements only. Such tables lose some clones; where checked, under half of the loss comes from unresolved V genes, and the rest has no known cause. D and trimming come from the DNA, and the V and J calls and clone size come from that table. This sample gives roughly 100,000 clones in total; about 95% of them show up just once. The top ten clones comprise approximately 3.1% of the sample.

Deletion took 4 bases off V and 4 bases off J, with a span of 13 bases between the germline ends. CDR1 and CDR2 were assigned from the germline V gene as SQVTM and ANQGSEA. The CDR3, from cysteine to phenylalanine, totals 14 residues. Only CDR3 DNA remains: 42 bases, in frame from the first base. This record belongs to a study of T cells in pancreatic ductal adenocarcinoma (dated by TCRdb to about 2017). In the study overall: Surgically resected pancreatic ductal adenocarcinoma specimens were analyzed for the quantity, spatial distribution, and characteristics of both suppressive cells and tumor-infiltrating CD8+ T cells, an effort aimed at clarifying the adaptive T-cell response occurring naturally. The investigation overall reported the following: Compared with tumor samples, blood samples had more total productive templates and about 7.3-fold more unique clonotypes. Because tumors are enriched in CD45RO+ effector T cells rather than naive T cells, which biases toward lower diversity, comparisons of clonality between tumor and blood may be biased. There was no significant difference in T-cell clonality between tumor and blood, where mean clonality was approximately 0.12 for tumors and approximately 0.069 for blood. Because inoperable disease is present at presentation in most pancreatic cancer patients, the resected cohort was biased toward the minority with early-stage disease.

The pancreatic ductal adenocarcinoma patients who were selected had gone through surgery without receiving any neoadjuvant therapy. Peripheral blood was collected in heparin tubes, and PBMCs were then isolated from the blood with a histopaque density gradient and cryopreserved in about 9.7% DMSO. Using the DNeasy Blood and Tissue Kit along with Proteinase K and RNase treatment, genomic DNA was extracted from 6 or 7 PBMC specimens and nine or ten flash-frozen tumor specimens. Input material: PBMCs. The chain employs TRBV29-1 and TRBJ2-2, and possibly TRBD1, on 6 matching bases. The receptor's source is a human donor with pancreatic ductal adenocarcinoma. The DNA reads as follows: TGCAGCGTTGTGTCACAGGGTGCCACCGGGGAGCTGTTTTTT. It translates to CSVVSQGATGELFF.